This record covers a single TCR beta chain. The sample comes from a study of Ad26.COV2.S vaccination and SARS-CoV-2 variants. Treatment reported: approximately 18 received Ad26.COV2.S at low or high dose, single or two shots; about 5 received placebo; per-sample allocation not given. It was on day 63 after the first vaccine or placebo injection that samples were taken. Whoever gave the sample was an adult aged 18-55 years in Boston. The repertoire was sequenced with immunoSEQ multiplex PCR; TCRdb's copy has only in-frame clones and lacks some. The sample shows roughly 400,000 clones, about 91% of them seen only once. Trimming removed 0 bases from V and 3 bases from J; junction bases left unmatched: 12. Germline assignment: CDR1 SGHRS and CDR2 YFSETQ. This CDR3 is 19 amino acids long.

The chain links TRBV5-1 to TRBJ2-6, with TRBD2 matching over 7 bases. The TCR originated in a person aged 18 to 59 who received the Ad26.COV2.S COVID-19 vaccine or a placebo. The sequenced sample was peripheral blood, obtained in a trial of Ad26.COV2.S vaccine versus placebo. The CDR3 loop reads CASSLDGFQGGSGANVLTF. The CDR3 nucleotides read TGCGCCAGCAGCTTGGACGGTTTCCAAGGCGGGAGTGGGGCCAACGTCCTGACTTTC.